The rows below give T cell receptor beta chains drawn from one sample of a study of T-cell memory formation after mild COVID-19. MiXCR was run by TCRdb on the 5' RACE reads, yielding one entry per CDR3 protein. The table lists fewer than 400,000 distinct CDR3 sequences, 10% to 15% of them singletons. The specimen sequenced was PBMCs or a T cell subset sorted from them (not recorded which). These receptors all come from a man in his late teens or twenties who had mild COVID-19 (a few samples of this study predate the infection). Cell type and time point are not known. The CDR3 runs from the conserved cysteine through the conserved F or W. The D gene is left open where the match is weak. Rows may omit the clone size; those that give it use once, few, many or a size class.

many	TRBJ2-5	-	TRBV5-1	CASSLKETQYF	TGCGCCAGCAGCTTGAAGGAGACCCAGTACTTC
few	TRBJ1-5	-	TRBV12-3/TRBV12-4	CASSLELGRFNQPQHF	TGTGCCAGCAGTTTAGAGCTGGGAAGGTTCAATCAGCCCCAGCATTTT
-	TRBJ2-1	TRBD2	TRBV28	CASSWTSSYNEQFF	TGTGCCAGCAGTTGGACTAGCTCCTACAATGAGCAGTTCTTC
few	TRBJ1-5	-	TRBV7-3	CASSFNRSNQPQHF	TGTGCCAGCAGCTTTAACAGGTCAAATCAGCCCCAGCATTTT
-	TRBJ2-4	TRBD1	TRBV2	CASRKQGLAKNIQYF	TGTGCCAGCAGAAAACAGGGGCTAGCCAAAAACATTCAGTACTTC
many	TRBJ2-2	-	TRBV10-3	CAISLQSGELFF	TGTGCCATCAGTCTCCAATCCGGGGAGCTGTTTTTT
-	TRBJ1-1	-	TRBV5-6	CASSRVREAFF	TGTGCCAGCAGCAGGGTCCGCGAAGCTTTCTTT
-	TRBJ1-4	-	TRBV20-1	CSAARGATNEKLFF	TGCAGTGCTGCCCGCGGAGCAACTAATGAAAAACTGTTTTTT
few	TRBJ1-3	TRBD1	TRBV6-6	CASTPGQGPTTIYF	TGTGCCAGCACCCCAGGACAGGGGCCAACAACCATATATTTT
many	TRBJ2-3	-	TRBV5-1	CASSLALATDTQYF	TGCGCCAGCAGCTTGGCCCTAGCCACAGATACGCAGTATTTT
-	TRBJ2-1	TRBD2	TRBV5-1	CASSLATSGRNEQFF	TGCGCCAGCAGCTTGGCTACTAGCGGGCGCAATGAGCAGTTCTTC
-	TRBJ2-1	-	TRBV5-1	CASSQPPGDEQFF	TGCGCCAGCAGTCAACCCCCAGGGGATGAGCAGTTCTTC
-	TRBJ1-1	-	TRBV7-3	CASSSSQMSEAFF	TGTGCCAGCAGCTCTTCCCAAATGTCTGAAGCTTTCTTT
few	TRBJ1-2	-	TRBV6-6	CASSAGRDGYGYTF	TGTGCCAGCAGTGCCGGACGGGACGGCTATGGCTACACCTTC
few	TRBJ1-1	-	TRBV6-6	CASSRGILGRGNTEAFF	TGTGCCAGCAGCCGAGGGATTCTAGGAAGGGGGAACACTGAAGCTTTCTTT
-	TRBJ2-6	-	TRBV9	CASSIGDKTNVLTF	TGTGCCAGCAGCATCGGGGACAAGACCAACGTCCTGACTTTC
-	TRBJ1-4	-	TRBV21-1	CASSIQGATNEKLFF	TGTGCCAGCAGCATCCAGGGTGCAACTAATGAAAAACTGTTTTTT
-	TRBJ2-7	-	TRBV6-6	CASSYGRGSNPYEQYF	TGTGCCAGCAGTTACGGTAGGGGGTCGAACCCCTACGAGCAGTACTTC
-	TRBJ2-3	TRBD2	TRBV7-3	CASSLRTSGGPTDTQYF	TGTGCCAGCAGCCTACGGACTAGCGGGGGCCCCACAGATACGCAGTATTTT
-	TRBJ1-6	-	TRBV3-1	CASSQEGWSPLHF	TGTGCCAGCAGCCAAGAAGGGTGGTCACCCCTCCACTTT
-	TRBJ2-3	TRBD2	TRBV9	CASSVSGGSTDTQYF	TGTGCCAGCAGCGTGTCGGGGGGTAGCACAGATACGCAGTATTTT
many	TRBJ2-3	-	TRBV18	CASSPAGGTDTQYF	TGTGCCAGCTCACCCGCAGGGGGCACAGATACGCAGTATTTT
few	TRBJ2-1	TRBD1	TRBV5-6	CASSLPGGAGYNEQFF	TGTGCCAGCAGCTTGCCAGGGGGCGCAGGGTACAATGAGCAGTTCTTC
few	TRBJ2-1	-	TRBV12-3/TRBV12-4	CASADRVEIEQFF	TGTGCCAGCGCTGACCGGGTGGAGATTGAGCAGTTCTTC
once	TRBJ1-4	-	TRBV7-9	CASRPEGRNEKLFF	TGTGCCAGCAGACCGGAGGGACGAAATGAAAAACTGTTTTTT
few	TRBJ2-5	-	TRBV5-6	CASSFSGTETQYF	TGTGCCAGCAGCTTTTCGGGGACAGAGACCCAGTACTTC
few	TRBJ2-7	TRBD2	TRBV10-3	CAISESKGAGPHEQYF	TGTGCCATCAGTGAGTCTAAGGGAGCGGGGCCCCACGAGCAGTACTTC
few	TRBJ1-2	-	TRBV4-1	CASSNHLGAQGRSYGYTF	TGCGCCAGCAGCAACCACCTGGGCGCACAGGGACGGTCCTATGGCTACACCTTC
few	TRBJ2-1	-	TRBV24-1	CATSDLLPRDNTMAQFF	TGTGCCACCAGTGATTTGCTTCCCAGGGATAATACAATGGCGCAGTTCTTC
many	TRBJ2-3	TRBD2	TRBV7-9	CASSLLAGGQDTQYF	TGTGCCAGCAGCTTACTAGCGGGGGGTCAAGATACGCAGTATTTT
few	TRBJ2-7	-	TRBV7-9	CASSPVGSSYEQYF	TGTGCCAGCAGCCCGGTTGGAAGCTCCTACGAGCAGTACTTC
few	TRBJ2-3	-	TRBV12-3/TRBV12-4	CASSPARAEADTQYF	TGTGCCAGCAGCCCTGCCAGGGCAGAGGCAGATACGCAGTATTTT
-	TRBJ1-1	TRBD1	TRBV29-1	CSVTLRQGLTEAFF	TGCAGCGTTACCTTAAGACAGGGGCTCACTGAAGCTTTCTTT